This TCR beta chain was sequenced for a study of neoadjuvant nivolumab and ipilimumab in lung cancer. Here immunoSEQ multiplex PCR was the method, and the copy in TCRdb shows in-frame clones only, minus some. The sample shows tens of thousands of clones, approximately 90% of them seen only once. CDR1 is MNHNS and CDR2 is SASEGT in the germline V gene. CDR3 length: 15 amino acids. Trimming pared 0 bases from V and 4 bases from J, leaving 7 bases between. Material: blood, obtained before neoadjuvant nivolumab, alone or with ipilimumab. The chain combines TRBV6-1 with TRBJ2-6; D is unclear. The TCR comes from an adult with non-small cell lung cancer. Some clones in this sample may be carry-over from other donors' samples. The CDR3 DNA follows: TGTGCCAGCAGTGAAGCGACCTCCGGGGCCAACGTCCTGACTTTC. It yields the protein CASSEATSGANVLTF.